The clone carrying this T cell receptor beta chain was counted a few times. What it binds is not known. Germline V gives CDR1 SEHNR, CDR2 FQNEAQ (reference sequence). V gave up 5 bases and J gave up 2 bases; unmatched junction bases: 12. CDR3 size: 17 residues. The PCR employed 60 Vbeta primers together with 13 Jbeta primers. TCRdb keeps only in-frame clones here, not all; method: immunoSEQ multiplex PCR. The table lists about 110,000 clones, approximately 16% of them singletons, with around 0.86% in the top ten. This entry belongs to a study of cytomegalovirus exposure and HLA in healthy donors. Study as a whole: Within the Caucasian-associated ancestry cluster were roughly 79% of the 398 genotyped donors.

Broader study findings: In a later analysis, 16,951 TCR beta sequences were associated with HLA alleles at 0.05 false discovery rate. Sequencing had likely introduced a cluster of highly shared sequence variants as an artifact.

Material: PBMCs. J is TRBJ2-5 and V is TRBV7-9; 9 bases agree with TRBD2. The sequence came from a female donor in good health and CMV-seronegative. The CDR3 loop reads CASSPMRGTSPQETQYF. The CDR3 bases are TGTGCCAGCAGCCCGATGCGAGGGACTAGCCCTCAAGAGACCCAGTACTTC.